The table lists the clone carrying this TCR beta chain with a few counts. In the study's own analysis: Counts of nucleated cells, estimated from reference gene primer amplification, were obtained. Measured with immunoSEQ multiplex PCR; TCRdb has only the in-frame clones, and not every one. V, J and clone size reflect that table, while D and trimming were determined from the DNA. This sample has about 100,000 clones, with nearly 90% found just once. Per germline, CDR1 MNHNY and CDR2 SVGAGI (reference sequence). The CDR3 has 14 residues. Trimming took off 4 bases at V and 5 bases at J, with 12 bases between the two ends. The sample originates from a study of blood T cell repertoires in COVID-19. Study-level background: The samples span acute and convalescent COVID-19 from the United States, Italy and Spain. PBMCs, B-cell-depleted T cells, or T cells provided the cDNA or gDNA that made up the material.

This chain joins TRBV6-6 and TRBJ1-5; D is unclear. This receptor was taken from a man aged 45-65 years with active COVID-19. The sequenced sample consisted of peripheral blood. For the CDR3, the DNA is TGTGCCAGCAGTTCGTCGGGTTGGGATCAGCCCCAGCATTTT. Its translation: CASSSSGWDQPQHF.